These 21 T cell receptor beta chains were sequenced from one sample in a study of tumor-infiltrating lymphocytes in primary liver carcinoma (dated by TCRdb to about 2017). Instrument used: Illumina HiSeq 2500. TCRbeta-specific cDNA was reverse-transcribed from roughly 500 ng total RNA using a constant-region primer and ProtoScript II reverse transcriptase. Construction of the TCRbeta libraries relied on three nested rounds of multiplex PCR, following a slightly modified ARM-PCR procedure. Multiplex TRBV1-TRBV30 forward primers and a Cbeta reverse primer were used in the first two PCR rounds, each of which was run for around 9 cycles. TCRdb trimmed public reads at Q25 via fastp, called clones via MiXCR and kept in-frame beta chains. Each entry is one CDR3 protein sequence, shown with its most common DNA and genes. The sample table lists some 180,000 distinct CDR3 sequences, roughly 60% of them with a count of one. The ten largest account for about 72% of the sample.

TRIzol reagent was used to extract blood RNA from unsorted whole blood, while the DNeasy Blood & Tissue kit provided the germline DNA. Sequenced input: peripheral blood. The receptors originated from a man between 35 and 55 years old with primary liver carcinoma and hepatitis B virus infection.

The sample holds a few counts of this clonotype. The J gene is TRBJ2-3, the V gene TRBV25-1, with 9 bases that match TRBD2. The CDR3 loop spans 14 amino acids. V lost 5 bases, J lost 5 bases, and 5 bases stayed unmatched. CDR1 is MGHDK, CDR2 SYGVNS, per germline. The DNA of the CDR3 is TGTGCCAGCAGTTTAGCGGGAGCAGGAGATACGCAGTATTTT. This codes for CASSLAGAGDTQYF.

Worth noting for this clonotype: A read error is likely, as this CDR3 ends without the conserved phenylalanine or tryptophan. No DNA is shown, since the ends of the CDR3 on it are uncertain; the CDR3 is the one TCRdb lists. The chain is built from TRBV4-2 and TRBJ2-7; TRBD2 reflects the table's D call only, with no check against the DNA. 15 amino acids form the CDR3, both terminal residues included. Germline V lookup: CDR1 LGHNA, CDR2 YNFKEQ. CDR3 residues: CASSQGDGSGYEQCL.

On this clonotype: This could be a read error, since a much larger clone is one nucleotide away. The chain employs TRBV11-2 and TRBJ2-3; 11 bases map to TRBD2. This CDR3 is built from 17 residues. Germline CDR1 SGHAT, CDR2 FQNNGV. The trim removed 4 bases at V and 2 bases at J, leaving 8 bases unmatched. CDR3 sequence: CASSSSGRRAPTDTQYF. CDR3 bases: TGTGCCAGCAGCTCTAGCGGGAGGAGGGCACCCACAGATACGCAGTATTTT.

This clonotype was seen only a few times. V usage is TRBV12-3 or TRBV12-4 and J usage is TRBJ2-1; TRBD2 matches at 14 bases. This CDR3 contains 16 residues. The trim removed 5 bases at V and 9 bases at J, leaving 9 bases unmatched. The CDR3 sequence: CASSLGTSGRLGEQFF. DNA of the CDR3: TGTGCCAGCAGTCTCGGGACTAGCGGGAGATTGGGTGAGCAGTTCTTC.

The V gene is TRBV9, the J gene TRBJ1-1, with 8 bases identical to TRBD1. Unmatched junction bases numbered 3, after V lost 2 bases and J lost 3 bases. The CDR3 contains 14 residues. The germline CDR1 and CDR2 sequences are SGDLS and YYNGEE. The CDR3 DNA is TGTGCCAGCAGCGTCCTGACAGGGGACACTGAAGCTTTCTTT. This codes for CASSVLTGDTEAFF.

A word on this clonotype: A read error is possible here, since a much larger clone lies one base away. The chain couples TRBV4-1 to TRBJ2-2, with D perhaps assigned TRBD1 or TRBD2 (5 bases each). Germline V CDR1 and CDR2: MGHRA, YSYEKL. CDR3 length equals 16 residues. The CDR3 coding sequence is TGCGCCAGCAGCCAAGAGTCGACAGCGCGCACCGGGAAGCTGTTTTTT. This encodes CASSQESTARTGKLFF.

This clonotype was detected many times. The rearrangement uses TRBV4-1 and TRBJ2-7; tentative D call: TRBD2 (6 bases). This CDR3 is 16 amino acids long. Between the trimmed V and J ends, which lost 0 bases and 4 bases, there was a span of 16 bases. Per germline, CDR1 MGHRA and CDR2 YSYEKL. As DNA, the CDR3 is TGCGCCAGCAGCCAAGATCCGGCCGGCCGGGGGTACGAGCAGTACTTC. It translates to CASSQDPAGRGYEQYF.

The chain couples TRBV6-5 to TRBJ2-5; maybe TRBD2 (6 bases). CDR3 size: 15 residues. CDR1 is MNHEY, CDR2 SVGAGI, per germline. Trimming pared 2 bases from V and 5 bases from J, leaving 15 bases between. CDR3 amino acids: CASSYLGTFSETQYF. The CDR3 bases are TGTGCCAGCAGTTACCTCGGGACTTTTAGCGAGACCCAGTACTTC.

The chain combines TRBV6-1 with TRBJ2-7; TRBD1 agrees at 8 bases. The V gene's germline CDR1 is MNHNS and CDR2 SASEGT. J was trimmed by 3 bases and V by 9 bases; bases with no gene match: 7. The CDR3 runs to 13 residues. The CDR3 loop reads CASDRDRFYEQYF. CDR3 coding DNA: TGTGCCAGTGACCGGGACAGGTTCTACGAGCAGTACTTC.

This clonotype was recorded many times. The chain couples TRBV11-2 to TRBJ2-7; D unclear. Germline assignment: CDR1 SGHAT and CDR2 FQNNGV. The CDR3 extends over 14 amino acids. Trimming cost V 5 bases and J 0 bases, with 11 bases left between them. CDR3 in DNA: TGTGCCAGCAGCCACCGGATTATCTCCTACGAGCAGTACTTC. It codes for CASSHRIISYEQYF.

Points on this clonotype: The CDR3 does not close with the conserved phenylalanine or tryptophan, likely indicating a read error. The V and J genes are TRBV11-2 and TRBJ2-7; D call uncertain. CDR1 is SGHAT and CDR2 is FQNNGV in the germline V gene. The CDR3 length is 14 residues. Trimming left V 7 bases short and J 2 bases short, with 15 bases between. The CDR3: CASNTPASAYEQYS. DNA of the CDR3: TGTGCCAGCAACACCCCAGCTTCCGCCTACGAGCAGTACTCC.

This clonotype has only a few counts. V usage is TRBV12-3 or TRBV12-4 and J usage is TRBJ2-5, with no clear D. Trimming stripped 6 bases from V and 8 bases from J, with 13 bases between. This CDR3 comprises 12 residues. The CDR3, as DNA: TGTGCCAGCAGGTTGCTAGGCGAAACCCAGTACTTC. It yields the protein CASRLLGETQYF.

This clonotype has just a few counts. J is TRBJ2-7 and V is TRBV2; TRBD2 aligns across 9 bases. The CDR3 is 16 amino acids. J lost 0 bases, V lost 3 bases, and 6 bases had no gene match. Germline CDR1 reads SNHLY; CDR2 reads FYNNEI. As DNA, the CDR3 is TGTGCCAGCAGTGAGGGTACTAGCGGGTTCTCCTACGAGCAGTACTTC. Translation gives CASSEGTSGFSYEQYF.

Turning to this clonotype: An end of the junction does not agree with germline; a read error may underlie this. V gene TRBV11-2 combines with J gene TRBJ2-3; weak D call: TRBD2 (6 bases). CDR1 and CDR2 from the germline V gene are SGHAT and FQNNGV. The CDR3 covers 16 residues. The CDR3 region is CACSLELAGSTDTQYF. The CDR3 DNA sequence: TGTGCCTGCAGTTTAGAACTAGCTGGGAGCACAGATACGCAGTATTTT.

Turning to this clonotype: A much larger clonotype is one base distant, so this may be a read error. The CDR3 here is CASSDGRHIQYF. CDR3 in DNA: TGTGCCAGCAGTGACGGACGACACATTCAGTACTTC. This chain joins TRBV6-1 and TRBJ2-4, with D unresolved. From germline, CDR1 is MNHNS and CDR2 SASEGT. Trimming removed 3 bases from V and 8 bases from J, with 8 bases in between. CDR3 size: 12 residues.

As for this clonotype: This may arise from a read error, as a much more abundant clone is one base away. The chain uses TRBV6-6 and TRBJ2-2, with a tentative D call TRBD2 (6 bases). Germline V gives CDR1 MNHNY, CDR2 SVGAGI (reference sequence). The CDR3 runs to 17 residues. CDR3 in DNA: TGTTCCAGCAGTTACCCCGGCGGTGGGGGGACGGCCGGGGAGCTGTTTTTT. Its protein is CSSSYPGGGGTAGELFF.

This chain links TRBV4-2 with TRBJ2-1; D remains ambiguous. The CDR3 covers 14 residues. Trimming left V 1 base short and J 7 bases short, with 11 bases between. Germline-derived CDR1 and CDR2 are LGHNA and YNFKEQ. The CDR3 loop is CASSQALKGNEQFF. The CDR3 bases are TGTGCCAGCAGCCAAGCGCTCAAAGGGAATGAGCAGTTCTTC.

The sample holds a few counts of this clonotype. The rearrangement links TRBV28 to TRBJ2-1, with 10 nucleotides matching TRBD2. V lost 7 bases to trimming and J lost 3 bases; unmatched junction nucleotides: 9. CDR3 length: 16 residues. The germline CDR1 and CDR2 sequences are MDHEN and SYDVKM. Here the CDR3 reads CASIPPERGGYNEQFF. In DNA form, the CDR3 reads TGTGCCAGCATCCCCCCGGAGCGGGGGGGCTACAATGAGCAGTTCTTC.

Comments on this clonotype: A much more abundant neighbour one base away suggests this may be a read error. This chain links TRBV29-1 with TRBJ1-2, with TRBD1 matching over 7 bases. J gave up 2 bases and V 1 base, and 7 bases lay outside the gene matches. This CDR3 is built from 15 residues. Germline CDR1 is SQVTM and CDR2 is ANQGSEA. CDR3 in DNA: TGCAGCGTTGAAGGTAGTAGGGGGCGAAACTATGGCTACACCTTC. This sequence encodes CSVEGSRGRNYGYTF.

This clonotype turned up a few times. The V and J genes are TRBV6-1 and TRBJ2-7, with 11 positions matching TRBD2. The CDR3 spans 14 residues. Losses at the gene ends were 8 bases for V and 5 bases for J; bases not matched to a gene: 8. CDR1 and CDR2 (germline): MNHNS, SASEGT. The CDR3 protein is CASETSGRGNEQYF. CDR3 bases: TGTGCCAGCGAAACTAGCGGGAGAGGAAACGAGCAGTACTTC.

This clonotype was observed a handful of times. The rearrangement joins TRBV10-3 to TRBJ2-3; TRBD2 aligns across 8 bases. J lost 0 bases, V lost 6 bases, and 8 bases had no gene match. The CDR3 sequence is 16 residues long. Germline V CDR1 and CDR2: ENHRY, SYGVKD. CDR3 nucleotide sequence: TGTGCCATCAGGGGCCCACCTAGCGGGAGCACAGATACGCAGTATTTT. Its protein product is CAIRGPPSGSTDTQYF.